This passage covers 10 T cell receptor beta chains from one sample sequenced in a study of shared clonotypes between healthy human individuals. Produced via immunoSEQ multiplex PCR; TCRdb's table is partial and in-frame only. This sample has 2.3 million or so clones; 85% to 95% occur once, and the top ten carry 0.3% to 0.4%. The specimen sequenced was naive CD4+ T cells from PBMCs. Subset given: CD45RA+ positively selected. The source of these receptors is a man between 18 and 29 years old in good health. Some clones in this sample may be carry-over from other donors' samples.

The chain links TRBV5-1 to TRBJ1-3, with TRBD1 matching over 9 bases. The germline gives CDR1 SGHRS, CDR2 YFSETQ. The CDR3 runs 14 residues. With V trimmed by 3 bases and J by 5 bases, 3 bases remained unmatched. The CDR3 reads CASSWGQGRNTIYF. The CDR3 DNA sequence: TGCGCCAGCAGCTGGGGACAGGGAAGAAACACCATATATTTT.

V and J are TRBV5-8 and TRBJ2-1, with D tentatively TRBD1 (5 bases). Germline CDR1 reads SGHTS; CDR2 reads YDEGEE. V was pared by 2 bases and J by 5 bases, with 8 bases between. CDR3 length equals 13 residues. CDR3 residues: CASSFRVHNEQFF. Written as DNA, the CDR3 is TGTGCCAGCAGCTTCAGGGTCCACAATGAGCAGTTCTTC. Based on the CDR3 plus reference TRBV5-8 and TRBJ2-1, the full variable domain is EAGVTQSPTHLIKTRGQQATLRCSPISGHTSVYWYQQALGLGLQFLLWYDEGEERNRGNFPPRFSGRQFPNYSSELNVNALELEDSALYLCASSFRVHNEQFFGPGTRLTVL.

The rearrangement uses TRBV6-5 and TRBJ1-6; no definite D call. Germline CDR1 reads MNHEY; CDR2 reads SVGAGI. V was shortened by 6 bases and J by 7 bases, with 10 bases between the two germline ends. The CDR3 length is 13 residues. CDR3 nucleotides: TGTGCCAGCAGGCGCTCAGAGAATTCACCCCTCCACTTT. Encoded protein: CASRRSENSPLHF.

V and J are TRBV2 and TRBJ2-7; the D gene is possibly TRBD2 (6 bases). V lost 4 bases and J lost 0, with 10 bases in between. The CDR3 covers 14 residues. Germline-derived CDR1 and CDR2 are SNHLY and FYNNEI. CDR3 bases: TGTGCCAGCAGTGTCGCTAGCGACTCCTACGAGCAGTACTTC. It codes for CASSVASDSYEQYF.

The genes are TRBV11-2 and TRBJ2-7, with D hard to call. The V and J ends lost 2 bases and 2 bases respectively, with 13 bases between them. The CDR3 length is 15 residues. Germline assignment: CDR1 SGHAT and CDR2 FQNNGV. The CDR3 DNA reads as TGTGCCAGCAGCTTACGTAGGGCGACCCCCTACGAGCAGTACTTC. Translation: CASSLRRATPYEQYF.

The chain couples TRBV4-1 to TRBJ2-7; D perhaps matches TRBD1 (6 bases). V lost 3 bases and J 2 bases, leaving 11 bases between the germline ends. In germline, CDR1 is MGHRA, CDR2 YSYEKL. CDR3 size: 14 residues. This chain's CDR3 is CASSQVGQTYEQYF. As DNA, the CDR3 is TGCGCCAGCAGCCAGGTCGGACAGACCTACGAGCAGTACTTC.

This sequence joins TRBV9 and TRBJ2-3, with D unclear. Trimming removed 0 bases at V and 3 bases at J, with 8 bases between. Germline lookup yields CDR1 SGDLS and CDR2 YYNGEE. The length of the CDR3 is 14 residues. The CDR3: CASSVASVTDTQYF. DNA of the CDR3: TGTGCCAGCAGCGTAGCGTCAGTTACAGATACGCAGTATTTT.

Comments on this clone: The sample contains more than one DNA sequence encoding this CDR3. CDR3 sequence reads: CASSPGQNYEQYF. CDR3 nucleotides: TGTGCCAGCTCACCAGGGCAGAACTACGAGCAGTACTTC. The chain is built from TRBV18 and TRBJ2-7, with D uncertain. Germline-derived CDR1 and CDR2 are KGHSH and LQKENI. V was pared by 2 bases and J by 3 bases, with 8 bases between. This CDR3 is 13 amino acids long.

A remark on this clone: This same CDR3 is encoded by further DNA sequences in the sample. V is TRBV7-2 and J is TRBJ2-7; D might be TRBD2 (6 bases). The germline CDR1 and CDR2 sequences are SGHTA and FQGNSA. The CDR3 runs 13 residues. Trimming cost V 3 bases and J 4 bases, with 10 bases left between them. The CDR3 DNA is TGTGCCAGCAGCTTGCCGGGAGCTTACGAGCAGTACTTC. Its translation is CASSLPGAYEQYF.

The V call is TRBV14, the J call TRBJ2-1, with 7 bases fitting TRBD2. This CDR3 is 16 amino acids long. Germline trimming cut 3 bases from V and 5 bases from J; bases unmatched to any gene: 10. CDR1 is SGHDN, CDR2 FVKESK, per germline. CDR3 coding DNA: TGTGCCAGCAGCCAGACCCCGCGGGGAGGGGACAATGAGCAGTTCTTC. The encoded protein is CASSQTPRGGDNEQFF.